Listed below are T cell receptor beta chains from one sample, sequenced in a study of T cell responses to AZD1222 COVID-19 vaccine. Profiling relied on immunoSEQ multiplex PCR, and the TCRdb table lists in-frame clones only, not all of them. This sample carries about 150,000 clones, roughly nine tenths of them seen once, and the ten largest clones take 5.1%. The sequencing used peripheral blood, collected on day 0 of AZD1222 vaccination. The receptors here all came from an adult in good health. The CDR3 runs from the conserved cysteine through the conserved F or W. Fields, in order: clone size, D gene, V gene, J gene, CDR3 protein, CDR3 DNA. A D gene is named only where the DNA matches it firmly. Size is stated for part of the rows, as once, few or many counts, or as a class when the clone is expanded.

abundance: NA; d_gene: NA; v_gene: TRBV27; j_gene: TRBJ2-1; CDR3aa: CASSSGGFSYNEQFF; CDR3nt: TGTGCCAGCAGTTCAGGGGGGTTTTCCTACAATGAGCAGTTCTTC
abundance: NA; d_gene: NA; v_gene: TRBV28; j_gene: TRBJ1-3; CDR3aa: CASSLPTLGNTIYF; CDR3nt: TGTGCCAGCAGTTTACCCACCTTAGGAAACACCATATATTTT
abundance: NA; d_gene: TRBD2; v_gene: TRBV27; j_gene: TRBJ2-1; CDR3aa: CASSLGLTYNEQFF; CDR3nt: TGTGCCAGCAGCCTGGGACTAACTTACAATGAGCAGTTCTTC
abundance: NA; d_gene: NA; v_gene: TRBV5-1; j_gene: TRBJ2-1; CDR3aa: CASSLWVNEQFF; CDR3nt: TGCGCCAGCAGCTTGTGGGTGAATGAGCAGTTCTTC
abundance: NA; d_gene: NA; v_gene: TRBV10-3; j_gene: TRBJ2-7; CDR3aa: CAISEIYEQYF; CDR3nt: TGTGCCATCAGTGAAATTTACGAGCAGTACTTC
abundance: NA; d_gene: TRBD1; v_gene: TRBV4-2; j_gene: TRBJ1-1; CDR3aa: CASSFGTGKKTEAFF; CDR3nt: TGTGCCAGCAGCTTTGGGACAGGGAAGAAGACTGAAGCTTTCTTT
abundance: once; d_gene: TRBD1; v_gene: TRBV20-1; j_gene: TRBJ2-7; CDR3aa: CSDRTGQYF; CDR3nt: TGCAGTGACCGGACAGGGCAGTACTTC
abundance: once; d_gene: NA; v_gene: TRBV5-8; j_gene: TRBJ1-3; CDR3aa: CASSFEGRGGNTIYF; CDR3nt: TGTGCCAGCAGCTTTGAGGGGCGCGGAGGAAACACCATATATTTT
abundance: NA; d_gene: TRBD1; v_gene: TRBV29-1; j_gene: TRBJ2-2; CDR3aa: CSVAGTAENTGELFF; CDR3nt: TGCAGCGTGGCCGGGACAGCCGAAAACACCGGGGAGCTGTTTTTT
abundance: few; d_gene: TRBD1; v_gene: TRBV7-9; j_gene: TRBJ2-3; CDR3aa: CASSLGGTGRYYKGTQYF; CDR3nt: TGTGCCAGCAGCTTAGGTGGGACAGGGAGATACTATAAGGGTACGCAGTATTTT
abundance: NA; d_gene: TRBD1; v_gene: TRBV7-8; j_gene: TRBJ2-7; CDR3aa: CASSSDRGRYEQYF; CDR3nt: TGTGCCAGCAGCTCGGACAGGGGCCGCTACGAGCAGTACTTC
abundance: NA; d_gene: TRBD2; v_gene: TRBV7-2; j_gene: TRBJ2-2; CDR3aa: CASSLRTRNTGELFF; CDR3nt: TGTGCCAGCAGCTTACGGACTAGGAACACCGGGGAGCTGTTTTTT
abundance: NA; d_gene: NA; v_gene: TRBV6-5; j_gene: TRBJ2-3; CDR3aa: CASSESPWDTQYF; CDR3nt: TGTGCCAGCAGCGAGAGCCCCTGGGATACGCAGTATTTT
abundance: NA; d_gene: TRBD1; v_gene: TRBV27; j_gene: TRBJ1-6; CDR3aa: CASSQPRDRATLHF; CDR3nt: TGTGCCAGCAGCCAACCACGGGACAGGGCGACCCTCCACTTT
abundance: NA; d_gene: NA; v_gene: TRBV7-2; j_gene: TRBJ2-2; CDR3aa: CASSLGGGLATGELFF; CDR3nt: TGTGCCAGCAGCTTAGGAGGCGGGCTGGCCACCGGGGAGCTGTTTTTT
abundance: NA; d_gene: NA; v_gene: TRBV5-1; j_gene: TRBJ1-6; CDR3aa: CASSLVQADSPLHF; CDR3nt: TGCGCCAGCAGCTTGGTACAGGCTGATTCACCCCTCCACTTT
abundance: NA; d_gene: NA; v_gene: TRBV6-5; j_gene: TRBJ2-3; CDR3aa: CASRPRVESTDTQYF; CDR3nt: TGTGCCAGCAGACCCAGAGTGGAGAGCACAGATACGCAGTATTTT
abundance: NA; d_gene: TRBD2; v_gene: TRBV18; j_gene: TRBJ2-7; CDR3aa: CASSPLSGGPDHEQYF; CDR3nt: TGTGCCAGCTCACCACTCTCGGGAGGGCCTGACCACGAGCAGTACTTC
abundance: NA; d_gene: NA; v_gene: TRBV7-2; j_gene: TRBJ2-2; CDR3aa: CASSGVAGWTGELFF; CDR3nt: TGTGCCAGCAGCGGGGTGGCAGGGTGGACCGGGGAGCTGTTTTTT
abundance: NA; d_gene: TRBD1; v_gene: TRBV28; j_gene: TRBJ2-5; CDR3aa: CASRKGQGQETQYF; CDR3nt: TGTGCCAGCAGAAAGGGACAGGGGCAAGAGACCCAGTACTTC
abundance: NA; d_gene: TRBD2; v_gene: TRBV6-2/TRBV6-3; j_gene: TRBJ2-2; CDR3aa: CASSLAGSGSTGELFF; CDR3nt: TGTGCCAGCAGTTTGGCCGGAAGCGGGAGTACCGGGGAGCTGTTTTTT
abundance: NA; d_gene: TRBD1; v_gene: TRBV5-1; j_gene: TRBJ2-1; CDR3aa: CASSVGQGGNEQFF; CDR3nt: TGCGCCAGCAGCGTAGGACAGGGGGGCAATGAGCAGTTCTTC
abundance: NA; d_gene: NA; v_gene: TRBV28; j_gene: TRBJ2-2; CDR3aa: CASSLGTGELFF; CDR3nt: TGTGCCAGCAGTTTGGGGACCGGGGAGCTGTTTTTT
abundance: NA; d_gene: NA; v_gene: TRBV21-1; j_gene: TRBJ2-1; CDR3aa: CASSKEGDSNSYNEQFF; CDR3nt: TGTGCCAGCAGCAAAGAGGGCGACAGCAACTCCTACAATGAGCAGTTCTTC
abundance: NA; d_gene: NA; v_gene: TRBV14; j_gene: TRBJ2-5; CDR3aa: CASSRVRGSMETQYF; CDR3nt: TGTGCCAGCAGCCGGGTAAGGGGTTCAATGGAGACCCAGTACTTC
abundance: NA; d_gene: NA; v_gene: TRBV28; j_gene: TRBJ1-5; CDR3aa: CASSSADSNQPQHF; CDR3nt: TGTGCCAGCAGTTCGGCGGATAGCAATCAGCCCCAGCATTTT
abundance: NA; d_gene: NA; v_gene: TRBV15; j_gene: TRBJ1-3; CDR3aa: CATSRADRLSGNTIYF; CDR3nt: TGTGCCACCAGCAGAGCCGACAGACTCTCTGGAAACACCATATATTTT
abundance: NA; d_gene: TRBD1; v_gene: TRBV7-3; j_gene: TRBJ2-5; CDR3aa: CASSARQGSQETQYF; CDR3nt: TGTGCCAGCAGCGCCCGACAGGGGTCCCAAGAGACCCAGTACTTC
abundance: NA; d_gene: NA; v_gene: TRBV10-2; j_gene: TRBJ1-5; CDR3aa: CASSERDQPQHF; CDR3nt: TGCGCCAGCAGTGAGCGGGATCAGCCCCAGCATTTT
abundance: NA; d_gene: NA; v_gene: TRBV5-1; j_gene: TRBJ2-5; CDR3aa: CASSLAQGIQETQYF; CDR3nt: TGCGCCAGCAGCTTAGCCCAGGGCATCCAAGAGACCCAGTACTTC
abundance: NA; d_gene: TRBD2; v_gene: TRBV6-1; j_gene: TRBJ2-3; CDR3aa: CASSEARLAGTGTDTQYF; CDR3nt: TGTGCCAGCAGTGAAGCCCGCCTAGCGGGAACTGGCACAGATACGCAGTATTTT
abundance: once; d_gene: NA; v_gene: TRBV12-3/TRBV12-4; j_gene: TRBJ1-1; CDR3aa: CASSPGGEAFF; CDR3nt: TGTGCCAGCTCGCCGGGGGGTGAAGCTTTCTTT
abundance: few; d_gene: TRBD1; v_gene: TRBV4-1; j_gene: TRBJ1-6; CDR3aa: CASSQGQGASPLHF; CDR3nt: TGCGCCAGCAGCCAAGGGCAGGGGGCTTCACCCCTCCACTTT
abundance: NA; d_gene: NA; v_gene: TRBV6-2/TRBV6-3; j_gene: TRBJ1-5; CDR3aa: CASSYRGYTSSSQPQHF; CDR3nt: TGTGCCAGCAGTTACCGGGGGTATACCTCCTCGAGCCAGCCCCAGCATTTT
abundance: once; d_gene: TRBD1; v_gene: TRBV7-9; j_gene: TRBJ1-4; CDR3aa: CASSSGGGNEKLFF; CDR3nt: TGTGCCAGCAGCTCAGGGGGAGGCAATGAAAAACTGTTTTTT
abundance: NA; d_gene: NA; v_gene: TRBV7-9; j_gene: TRBJ1-5; CDR3aa: CASSLDGEAPQHF; CDR3nt: TGTGCCAGCAGCTTAGACGGCGAGGCGCCCCAGCATTTT
abundance: NA; d_gene: TRBD2; v_gene: TRBV3-1/TRBV3-2; j_gene: TRBJ2-2; CDR3aa: CASSQEYLAGVKGGELFF; CDR3nt: TGTGCCAGCAGCCAAGAGTATCTAGCGGGAGTCAAGGGCGGGGAGCTGTTTTTT
abundance: NA; d_gene: NA; v_gene: TRBV24-1; j_gene: TRBJ1-1; CDR3aa: CATSDSGPGAEAFF; CDR3nt: TGTGCCACCAGTGATTCCGGACCCGGCGCTGAAGCTTTCTTT
abundance: NA; d_gene: NA; v_gene: TRBV18; j_gene: TRBJ1-1; CDR3aa: CASSSALRENTEAFF; CDR3nt: TGTGCCAGCTCGTCAGCGCTCAGGGAGAACACTGAAGCTTTCTTT
abundance: NA; d_gene: TRBD1; v_gene: TRBV11-3; j_gene: TRBJ2-7; CDR3aa: CASSSRDRYYEQYF; CDR3nt: TGTGCCAGCAGCTCCCGGGACAGATACTACGAGCAGTACTTC
abundance: NA; d_gene: TRBD1; v_gene: TRBV19; j_gene: TRBJ1-4; CDR3aa: CASRQGATEKLFF; CDR3nt: TGTGCCAGTAGACAGGGGGCAACTGAAAAACTGTTTTTT
abundance: NA; d_gene: NA; v_gene: TRBV7-2; j_gene: TRBJ2-5; CDR3aa: CASSPGVSRAETQYF; CDR3nt: TGTGCCAGCAGCCCAGGCGTCAGTCGGGCAGAGACCCAGTACTTC
abundance: NA; d_gene: NA; v_gene: TRBV3-1/TRBV3-2; j_gene: TRBJ2-7; CDR3aa: CASSQGRADVSEQYF; CDR3nt: TGTGCCAGCAGCCAAGGGAGAGCAGACGTGAGCGAGCAGTACTTC
abundance: NA; d_gene: NA; v_gene: TRBV3-1/TRBV3-2; j_gene: TRBJ2-1; CDR3aa: CASSQGLAPQFF; CDR3nt: TGTGCCAGCAGCCAAGGATTGGCCCCCCAGTTCTTC
abundance: once; d_gene: NA; v_gene: TRBV11-3; j_gene: TRBJ1-2; CDR3aa: CASSLGRGYTF; CDR3nt: TGTGCCAGCAGCTTGGGCAGAGGCTACACCTTC
abundance: NA; d_gene: NA; v_gene: TRBV7-8; j_gene: TRBJ1-6; CDR3aa: CASSFGTKLSYNSPLHF; CDR3nt: TGTGCCAGCAGCTTCGGGACAAAACTCTCCTATAATTCACCCCTCCACTTT
abundance: once; d_gene: NA; v_gene: TRBV28; j_gene: TRBJ2-1; CDR3aa: CASSLARPRNEQFF; CDR3nt: TGTGCCAGCAGTTTGGCAAGACCCCGGAATGAGCAGTTCTTC
abundance: NA; d_gene: NA; v_gene: TRBV7-8; j_gene: TRBJ2-2; CDR3aa: CASSPSRTNTGELFF; CDR3nt: TGTGCCAGCAGCCCCTCCCGGACCAACACCGGGGAGCTGTTTTTT